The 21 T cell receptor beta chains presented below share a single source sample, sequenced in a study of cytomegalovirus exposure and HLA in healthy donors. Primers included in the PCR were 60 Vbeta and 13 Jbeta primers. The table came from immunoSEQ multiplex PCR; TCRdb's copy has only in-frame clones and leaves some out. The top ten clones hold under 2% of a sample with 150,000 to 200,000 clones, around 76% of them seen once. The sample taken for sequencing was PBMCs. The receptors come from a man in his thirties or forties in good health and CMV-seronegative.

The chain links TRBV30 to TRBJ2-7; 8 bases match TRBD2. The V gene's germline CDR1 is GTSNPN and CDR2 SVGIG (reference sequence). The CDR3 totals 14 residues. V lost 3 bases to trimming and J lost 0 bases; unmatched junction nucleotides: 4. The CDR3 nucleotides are TGTGCCTGGAGCCGGGGGGGGAACTCCTACGAGCAGTACTTC. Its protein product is CAWSRGGNSYEQYF.

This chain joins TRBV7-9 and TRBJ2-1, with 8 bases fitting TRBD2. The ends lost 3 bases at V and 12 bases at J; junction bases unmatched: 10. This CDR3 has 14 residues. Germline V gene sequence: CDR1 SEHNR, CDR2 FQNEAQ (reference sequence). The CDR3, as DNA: TGTGCCAGCAGCTTCTCTAGTGCGGGAGGCTCGCAGTTCTTC. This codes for CASSFSSAGGSQFF.

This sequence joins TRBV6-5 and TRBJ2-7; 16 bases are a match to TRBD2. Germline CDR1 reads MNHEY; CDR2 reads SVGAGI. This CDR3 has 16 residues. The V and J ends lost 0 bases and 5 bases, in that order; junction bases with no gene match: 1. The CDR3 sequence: CASSYSGLAGGNEQYF. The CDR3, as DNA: TGTGCCAGCAGTTACTCGGGACTAGCGGGAGGGAACGAGCAGTACTTC.

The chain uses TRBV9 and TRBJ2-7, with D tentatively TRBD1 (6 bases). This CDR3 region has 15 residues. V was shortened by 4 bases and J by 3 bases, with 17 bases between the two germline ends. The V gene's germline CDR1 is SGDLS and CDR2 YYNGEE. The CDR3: CASSPNRVRSYEQYF. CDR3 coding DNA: TGTGCCAGCAGCCCCAACAGGGTCCGAAGCTACGAGCAGTACTTC. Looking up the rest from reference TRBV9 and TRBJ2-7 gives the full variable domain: DSGVTQTPKHLITATGQRVTLRCSPRSGDLSVYWYQQSLDQGLQFLIQYYNGEERAKGNILERFSAQQFPDLHSELNLSSLELGDSALYFCASSPNRVRSYEQYFGPGTRLTVT.

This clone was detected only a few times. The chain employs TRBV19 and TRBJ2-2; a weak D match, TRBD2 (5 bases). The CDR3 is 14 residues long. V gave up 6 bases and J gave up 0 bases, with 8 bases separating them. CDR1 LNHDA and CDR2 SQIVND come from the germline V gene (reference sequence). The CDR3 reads CASRDSANTGELFF. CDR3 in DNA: TGTGCCAGTAGAGATAGCGCGAACACCGGGGAGCTGTTTTTT.

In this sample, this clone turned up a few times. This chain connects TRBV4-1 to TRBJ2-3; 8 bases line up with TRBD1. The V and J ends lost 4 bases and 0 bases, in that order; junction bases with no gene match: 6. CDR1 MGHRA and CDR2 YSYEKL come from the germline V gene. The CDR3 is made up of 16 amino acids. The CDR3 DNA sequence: TGCGCCAGCAGCCTTAGACAGGGGCTGAGCACAGATACGCAGTATTTT. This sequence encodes CASSLRQGLSTDTQYF.

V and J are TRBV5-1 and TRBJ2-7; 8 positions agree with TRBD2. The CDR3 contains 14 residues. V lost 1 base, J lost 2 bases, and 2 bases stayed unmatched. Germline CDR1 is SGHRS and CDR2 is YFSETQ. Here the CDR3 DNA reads TGCGCCAGCAGCTTGACTAGCGGAACCTACGAGCAGTACTTC. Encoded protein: CASSLTSGTYEQYF.

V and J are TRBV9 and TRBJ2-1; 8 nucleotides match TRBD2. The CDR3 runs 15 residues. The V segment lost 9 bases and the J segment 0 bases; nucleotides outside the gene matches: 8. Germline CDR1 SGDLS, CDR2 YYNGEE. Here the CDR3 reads CATSLAGLSYNEQFF. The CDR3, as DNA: TGTGCCACCTCTCTAGCGGGCCTCTCCTACAATGAGCAGTTCTTC.

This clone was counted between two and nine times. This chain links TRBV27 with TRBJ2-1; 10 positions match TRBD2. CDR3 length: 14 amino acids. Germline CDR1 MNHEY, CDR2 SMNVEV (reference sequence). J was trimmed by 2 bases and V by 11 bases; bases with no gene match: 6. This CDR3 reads CAVQSGRAYNEQFF. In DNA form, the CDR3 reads TGTGCCGTACAAAGCGGGAGGGCCTACAATGAGCAGTTCTTC.

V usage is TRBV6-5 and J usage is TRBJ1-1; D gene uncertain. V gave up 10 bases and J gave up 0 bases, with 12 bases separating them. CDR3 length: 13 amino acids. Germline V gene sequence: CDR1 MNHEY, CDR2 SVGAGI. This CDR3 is CATVPELNTEAFF. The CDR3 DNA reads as TGTGCCACCGTGCCAGAACTGAACACTGAAGCTTTCTTT.

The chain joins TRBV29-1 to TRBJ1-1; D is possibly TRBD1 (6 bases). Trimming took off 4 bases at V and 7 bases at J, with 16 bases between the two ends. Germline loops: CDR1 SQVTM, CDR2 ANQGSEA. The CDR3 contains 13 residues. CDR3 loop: CSVGEGGYGEAFF. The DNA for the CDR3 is TGCAGCGTTGGAGAGGGGGGTTACGGTGAAGCTTTCTTT.

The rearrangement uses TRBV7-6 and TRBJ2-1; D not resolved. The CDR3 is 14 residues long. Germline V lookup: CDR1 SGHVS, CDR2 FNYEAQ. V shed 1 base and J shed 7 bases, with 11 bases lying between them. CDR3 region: CASSLVPAANEQFF. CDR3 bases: TGTGCCAGCAGCTTAGTCCCAGCAGCGAATGAGCAGTTCTTC.

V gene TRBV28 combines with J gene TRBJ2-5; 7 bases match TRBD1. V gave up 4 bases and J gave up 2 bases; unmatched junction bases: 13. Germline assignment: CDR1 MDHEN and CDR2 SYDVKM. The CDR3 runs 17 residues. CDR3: CASSSPHSLGQQETQYF. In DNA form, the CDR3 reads TGTGCCAGCAGTTCTCCTCATTCCTTGGGACAGCAAGAGACCCAGTACTTC.

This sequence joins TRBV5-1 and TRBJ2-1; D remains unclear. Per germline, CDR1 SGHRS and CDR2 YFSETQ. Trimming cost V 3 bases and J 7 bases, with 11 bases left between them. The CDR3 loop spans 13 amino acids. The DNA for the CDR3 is TGCGCCAGCAGCTCGCGCATCGGTAATGAGCAGTTCTTC. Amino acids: CASSSRIGNEQFF.

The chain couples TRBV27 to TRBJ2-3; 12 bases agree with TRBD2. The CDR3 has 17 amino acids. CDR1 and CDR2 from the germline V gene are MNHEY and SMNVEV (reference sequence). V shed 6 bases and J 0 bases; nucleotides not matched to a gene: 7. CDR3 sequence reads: CASSPGTSGLSTDTQYF. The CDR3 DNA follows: TGTGCCAGCAGCCCCGGGACTAGCGGGTTGAGCACAGATACGCAGTATTTT.

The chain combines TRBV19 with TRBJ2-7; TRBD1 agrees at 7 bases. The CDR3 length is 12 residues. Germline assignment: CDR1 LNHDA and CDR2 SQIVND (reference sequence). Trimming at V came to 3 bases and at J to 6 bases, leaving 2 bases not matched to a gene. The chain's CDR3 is CASSMAGGEQYF. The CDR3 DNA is TGTGCCAGTAGTATGGCAGGGGGCGAGCAGTACTTC.

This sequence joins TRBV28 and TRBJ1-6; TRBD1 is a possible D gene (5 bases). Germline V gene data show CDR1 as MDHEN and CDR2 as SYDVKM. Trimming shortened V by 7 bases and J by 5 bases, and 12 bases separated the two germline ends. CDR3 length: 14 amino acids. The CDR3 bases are TGTGCCAGCATCGAGGGGAGGGATAATTCACCCCTCCACTTT. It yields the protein CASIEGRDNSPLHF.

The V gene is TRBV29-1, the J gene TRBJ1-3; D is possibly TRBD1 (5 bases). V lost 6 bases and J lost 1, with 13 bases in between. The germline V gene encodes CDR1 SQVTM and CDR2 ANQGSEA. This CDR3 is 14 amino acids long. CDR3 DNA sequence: TGCAGCGTGACCAAGTCAGGGTCTGGAAACACCATATATTTT. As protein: CSVTKSGSGNTIYF.

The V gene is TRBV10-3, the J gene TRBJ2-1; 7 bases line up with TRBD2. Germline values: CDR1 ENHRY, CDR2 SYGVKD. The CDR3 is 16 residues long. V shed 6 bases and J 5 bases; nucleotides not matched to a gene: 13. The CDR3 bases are TGTGCCATCAGAAACCGGGACTATTCCCCACACAATGAGCAGTTCTTC. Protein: CAIRNRDYSPHNEQFF.

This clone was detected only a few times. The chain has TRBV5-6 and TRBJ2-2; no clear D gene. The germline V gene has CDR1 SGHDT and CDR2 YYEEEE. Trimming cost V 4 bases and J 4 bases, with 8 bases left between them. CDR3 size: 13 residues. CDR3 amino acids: CASSPTFTGELFF. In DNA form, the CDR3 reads TGTGCCAGCAGCCCCACTTTCACCGGGGAGCTGTTTTTT.

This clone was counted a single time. CDR3 coding DNA: TGCGCCAGCAGTTCCGGGACAGGGGATGAAAAACTGTTTTTT. This translates into CASSSGTGDEKLFF. The rearrangement joins TRBV10-2 to TRBJ1-4; 10 bases are shared with TRBD1. This CDR3 has 14 residues. The germline V gene encodes CDR1 WSHSY and CDR2 SAAADI. The V segment lost 5 bases and the J segment 6 bases; nucleotides outside the gene matches: 3.